The 7 T cell receptor beta chains listed next were all sequenced from one sample in a study of blood T cells in healthy people across ages. The second PCR ran 7 to 11 cycles with a sample-barcoded 5' primer and J-beta primers. TCRdb reprocessed the 5' RACE reads via MiXCR and lists one record per CDR3 protein. The table lists roughly 800,000 distinct CDR3 sequences, roughly 50% of them singletons, with over 20% in the top ten. Sample: blood. These TCRs come from a man aged 25-45 years in good health.

This sequence joins TRBV7-2 and TRBJ2-3; tentatively, D is TRBD2 (6 bases). V lost 1 base to trimming and J lost 0 bases, with 11 bases between them. Germline-derived CDR1 and CDR2 are SGHTA and FQGNSA. This CDR3 is built from 16 residues. CDR3 loop: CASSLGASVSTDTQYF. CDR3 sequence (DNA): TGTGCCAGCAGCTTAGGGGCTAGCGTCAGCACAGATACGCAGTATTTT.

This chain links TRBV28 with TRBJ2-7; TRBD1 is a possible D gene (7 bases). CDR1 is MDHEN, CDR2 SYDVKM, per germline. The CDR3 loop spans 18 amino acids. The V end lost 3 bases, the J end lost 3 bases, and 24 bases lay between the germline ends. The CDR3 bases are TGTGCCAGCAGTTTCACAGGGGACACCCTGGTAGCGGACTACGAGCAGTACTTC. Amino acid sequence: CASSFTGDTLVADYEQYF.

In its sample, this clonotype was seen a few times. The J gene is TRBJ1-2, the V gene TRBV13, with 12 bases that match TRBD1. This CDR3 contains 15 residues. The trim removed 5 bases at V and 6 bases at J, leaving 7 bases unmatched. From germline, CDR1 is PRHDT and CDR2 FYEKMQ (reference sequence). CDR3: CASSPPGQGADGYTF. The DNA of the CDR3 is TGTGCCAGCAGCCCCCCGGGACAGGGGGCGGATGGCTACACCTTC.

This clonotype has just a few counts. The gene calls are TRBV4-2 and TRBJ1-1; D is perhaps TRBD1 (5 bases). Trimming shortened V by 0 bases and J by 5 bases, and 13 bases separated the two germline ends. CDR1 and CDR2 from the germline V gene are LGHNA and YNFKEQ. CDR3 length: 15 amino acids. CDR3 nucleotides: TGTGCCAGCAGCCAAGATCCCCAAGGGACGACTGAAGCTTTCTTT. This translates into CASSQDPQGTTEAFF.

The gene calls are TRBV7-9 and TRBJ2-7; the D gene is possibly TRBD2 (5 bases). Germline CDR1 SEHNR, CDR2 FQNEAQ (reference sequence). The length of the CDR3 is 14 residues. The V gene lost 7 bases and the J gene lost 5 bases, with 18 bases spanning the gap. The CDR3 DNA follows: TGTGCCAGCACCCCTACGGGGTCCCGGGACGAGCAGTACTTC. It specifies CASTPTGSRDEQYF. Based on the CDR3 plus reference TRBV7-9 and TRBJ2-7, the full variable domain is DTGVSQNPRHKITKRGQNVTFRCDPISEHNRLYWYRQTLGQGPEFLTYFQNEAQLEKSRLLSDRFSAERPKGSFSTLEIQRTEQGDSAMYLCASTPTGSRDEQYFGPGTRLTVT.

This clonotype showed up just a few times. V usage is TRBV7-2 and J usage is TRBJ1-1; D is uncertain. The V and J ends lost 2 bases and 1 base respectively, with 8 bases between them. The CDR3 is 14 residues long. Germline assignment: CDR1 SGHTA and CDR2 FQGNSA. CDR3 residues: CASSLTSANTEAFF. The CDR3 DNA reads TGTGCCAGCAGCTTAACGTCGGCGAACACTGAAGCTTTCTTT.

This clonotype was counted once. This sequence joins TRBV28 and TRBJ2-3; 12 nucleotides agree with TRBD2. V was pared by 6 bases and J by 4 bases, with 8 bases of the junction left unmatched. Germline loops: CDR1 MDHEN, CDR2 SYDVKM. This CDR3 has 16 amino acids. CDR3 residues: CASSRRLAGVADTQYF. In nucleotides, the CDR3 is TGTGCCAGCAGCCGAAGACTAGCGGGAGTGGCAGATACGCAGTATTTT. The variable domain in full, completed from reference TRBV28 and TRBJ2-3, reads DVKVTQSSRYLVKRTGEKVFLECVQDMDHENMFWYRQDPGLGLRLIYFSYDVKMKEKGDIPEGYSVSREKKERFSLILESASTNQTSMYLCASSRRLAGVADTQYFGPGTRLTVL.